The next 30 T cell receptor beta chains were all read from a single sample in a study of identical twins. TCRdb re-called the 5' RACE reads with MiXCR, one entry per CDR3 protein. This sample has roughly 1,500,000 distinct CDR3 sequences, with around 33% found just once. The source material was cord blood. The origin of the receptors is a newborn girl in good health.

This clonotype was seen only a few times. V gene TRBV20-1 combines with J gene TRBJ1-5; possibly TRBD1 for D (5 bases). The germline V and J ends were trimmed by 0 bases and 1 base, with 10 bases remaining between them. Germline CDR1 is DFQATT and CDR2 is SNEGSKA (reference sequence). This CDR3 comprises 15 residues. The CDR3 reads CSARERTSSNQPQHF. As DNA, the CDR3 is TGCAGTGCTAGAGAACGGACATCAAGCAATCAGCCCCAGCATTTT.

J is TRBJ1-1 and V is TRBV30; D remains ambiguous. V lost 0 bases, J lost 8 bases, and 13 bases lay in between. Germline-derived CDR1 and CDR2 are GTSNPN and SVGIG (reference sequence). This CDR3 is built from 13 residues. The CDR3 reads CAWSVGWRSEAFF. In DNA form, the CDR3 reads TGTGCCTGGAGTGTAGGTTGGCGGTCAGAAGCTTTCTTT.

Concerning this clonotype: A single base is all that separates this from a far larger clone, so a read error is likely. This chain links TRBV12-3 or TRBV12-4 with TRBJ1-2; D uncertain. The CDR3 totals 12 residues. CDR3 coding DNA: TGTGCCGGCAGTTTAGTTAACTATGGCTACACCTTC. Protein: CAGSLVNYGYTF.

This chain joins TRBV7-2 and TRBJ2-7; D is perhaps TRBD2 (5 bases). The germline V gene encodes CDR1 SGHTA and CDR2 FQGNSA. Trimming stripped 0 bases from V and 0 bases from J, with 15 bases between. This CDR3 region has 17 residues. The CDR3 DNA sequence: TGTGCCAGCAGCTTAGCAGGAGGTAGCGACCTCTCCTACGAGCAGTACTTC. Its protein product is CASSLAGGSDLSYEQYF.

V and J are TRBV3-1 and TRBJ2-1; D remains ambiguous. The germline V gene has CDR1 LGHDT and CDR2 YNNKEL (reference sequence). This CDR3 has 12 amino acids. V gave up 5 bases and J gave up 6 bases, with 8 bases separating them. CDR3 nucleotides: TGTGCCAGCAGCAAAGGCCCCAATGAGCAGTTCTTC. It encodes CASSKGPNEQFF.

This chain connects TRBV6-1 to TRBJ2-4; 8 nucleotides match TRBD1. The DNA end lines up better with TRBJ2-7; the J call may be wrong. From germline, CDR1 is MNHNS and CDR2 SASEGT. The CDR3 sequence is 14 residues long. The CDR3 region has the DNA TGTGCCAGCGGCGGACAGGGCCCCACCTACGAGCAGTACTTC. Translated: CASGGQGPTYEQYF.

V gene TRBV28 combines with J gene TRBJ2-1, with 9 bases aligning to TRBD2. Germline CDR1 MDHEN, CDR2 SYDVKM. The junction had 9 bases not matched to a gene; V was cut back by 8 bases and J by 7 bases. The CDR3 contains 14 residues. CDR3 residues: CASHPAGGRNEQFF. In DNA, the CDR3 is TGTGCCAGCCATCCGGCGGGAGGGCGAAATGAGCAGTTCTTC.

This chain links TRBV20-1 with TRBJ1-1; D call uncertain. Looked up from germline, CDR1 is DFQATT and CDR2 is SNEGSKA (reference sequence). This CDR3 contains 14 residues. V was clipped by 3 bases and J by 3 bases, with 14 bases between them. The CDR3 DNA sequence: TGCAGTGCTAGGCCTTACAGACCCCACACTGAAGCTTTCTTT. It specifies CSARPYRPHTEAFF.

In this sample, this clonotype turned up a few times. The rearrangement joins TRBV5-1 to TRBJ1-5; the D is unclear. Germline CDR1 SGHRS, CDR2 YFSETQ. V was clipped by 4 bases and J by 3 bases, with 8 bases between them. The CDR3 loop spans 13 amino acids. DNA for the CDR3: TGCGCCAGCAGCGACGGCCTCAATCAGCCCCAGCATTTT. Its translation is CASSDGLNQPQHF.

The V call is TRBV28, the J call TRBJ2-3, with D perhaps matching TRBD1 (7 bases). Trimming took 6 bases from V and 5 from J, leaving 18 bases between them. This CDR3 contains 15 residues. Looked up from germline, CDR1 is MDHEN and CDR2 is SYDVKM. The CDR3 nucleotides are TGTGCCAGCAGCTTCGGGGGTTACAGGGGAGATACGCAGTATTTT. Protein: CASSFGGYRGDTQYF.

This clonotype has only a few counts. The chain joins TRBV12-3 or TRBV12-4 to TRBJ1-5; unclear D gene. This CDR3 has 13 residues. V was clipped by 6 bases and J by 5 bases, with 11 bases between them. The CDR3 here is CASSRKGYQPQHF. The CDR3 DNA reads TGTGCCAGCAGCCGGAAGGGTTATCAGCCCCAGCATTTT.

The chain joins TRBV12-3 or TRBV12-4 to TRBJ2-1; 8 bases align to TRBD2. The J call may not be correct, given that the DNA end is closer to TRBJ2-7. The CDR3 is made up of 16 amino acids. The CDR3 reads CASSSIAGPTYNEQYF. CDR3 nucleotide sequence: TGTGCCAGCAGTTCAATAGCGGGGCCTACTTACAATGAGCAGTACTTC.

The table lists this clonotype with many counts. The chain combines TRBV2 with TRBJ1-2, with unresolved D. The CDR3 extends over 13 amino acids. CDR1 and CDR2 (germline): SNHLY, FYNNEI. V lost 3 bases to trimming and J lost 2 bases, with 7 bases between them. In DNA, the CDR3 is TGTGCCAGCAGTGACAGGCAAAACTATGGCTACACCTTC. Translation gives CASSDRQNYGYTF.

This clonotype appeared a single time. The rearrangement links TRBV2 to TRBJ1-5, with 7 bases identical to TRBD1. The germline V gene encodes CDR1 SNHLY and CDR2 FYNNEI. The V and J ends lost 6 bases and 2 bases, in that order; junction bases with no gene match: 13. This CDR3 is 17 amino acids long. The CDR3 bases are TGTGCCAGCAGACCTCGTCGACAGGGCTGGGGCAATCAGCCCCAGCATTTT. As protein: CASRPRRQGWGNQPQHF.

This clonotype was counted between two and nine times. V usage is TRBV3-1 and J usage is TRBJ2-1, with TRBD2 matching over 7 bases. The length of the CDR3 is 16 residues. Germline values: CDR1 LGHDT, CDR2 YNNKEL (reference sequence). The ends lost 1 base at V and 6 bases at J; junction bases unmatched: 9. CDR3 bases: TGTGCCAGCAGCCAAGGGGTAGGACTAGTGAGCAATGAGCAGTTCTTC. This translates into CASSQGVGLVSNEQFF.

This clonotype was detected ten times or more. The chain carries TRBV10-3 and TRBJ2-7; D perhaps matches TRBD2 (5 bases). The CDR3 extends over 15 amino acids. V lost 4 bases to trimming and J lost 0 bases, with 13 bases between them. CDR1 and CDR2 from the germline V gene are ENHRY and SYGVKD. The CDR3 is CAISGGPTLSYEQYF. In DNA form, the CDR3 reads TGTGCCATCAGTGGAGGGCCGACACTCTCCTACGAGCAGTACTTC.

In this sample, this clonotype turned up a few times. CDR3 residues: CASTLTASSYEQYF. The CDR3 DNA sequence: TGCGCCAGCACTTTGACAGCAAGCTCCTACGAGCAGTACTTC. J is TRBJ2-7 and V is TRBV10-2, with D possibly TRBD1 on 5 matching bases. Trimming took 7 bases from V and 0 from J, leaving 13 bases between them. This CDR3 is built from 14 residues. Germline lookup yields CDR1 WSHSY and CDR2 SAAADI.

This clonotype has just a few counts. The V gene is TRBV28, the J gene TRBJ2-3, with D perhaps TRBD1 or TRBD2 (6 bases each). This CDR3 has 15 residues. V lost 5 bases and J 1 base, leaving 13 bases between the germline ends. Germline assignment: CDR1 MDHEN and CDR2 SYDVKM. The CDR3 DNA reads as TGTGCCAGCAGTACGGGGGCGATAGGCACAGATACGCAGTATTTT. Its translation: CASSTGAIGTDTQYF.

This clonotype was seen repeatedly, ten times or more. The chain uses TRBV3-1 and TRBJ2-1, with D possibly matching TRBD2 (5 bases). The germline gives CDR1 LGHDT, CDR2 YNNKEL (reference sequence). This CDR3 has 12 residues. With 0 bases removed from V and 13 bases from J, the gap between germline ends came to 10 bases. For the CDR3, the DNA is TGTGCCAGCAGCCAAGATACGAGGGATCAGTTCTTC. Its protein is CASSQDTRDQFF.

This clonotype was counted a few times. CDR3 nucleotide sequence: TGCGCCAGCAGCTTGGGCGTAGCCACAGATACGCAGTATTTT. Amino acids: CASSLGVATDTQYF. This chain uses TRBV5-1 with TRBJ2-3; D is uncertain. Trimming took 0 bases from V and 2 from J, leaving 7 bases between them. The CDR3 runs 14 residues. CDR1 and CDR2 from the germline V gene are SGHRS and YFSETQ.

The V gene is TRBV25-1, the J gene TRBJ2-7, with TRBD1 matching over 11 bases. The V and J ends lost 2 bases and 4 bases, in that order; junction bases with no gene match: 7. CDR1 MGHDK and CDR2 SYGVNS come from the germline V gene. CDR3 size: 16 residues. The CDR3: CASSEESDRGRYEQYF. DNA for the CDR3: TGTGCCAGCAGTGAAGAATCGGACAGGGGGCGTTACGAGCAGTACTTC.

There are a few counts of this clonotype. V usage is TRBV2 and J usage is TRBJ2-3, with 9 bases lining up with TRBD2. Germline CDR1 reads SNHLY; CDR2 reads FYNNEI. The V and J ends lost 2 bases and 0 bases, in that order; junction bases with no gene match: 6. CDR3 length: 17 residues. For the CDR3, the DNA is TGTGCCAGCAGTGAAAGGCTAGCGGGGATTAGCACAGATACGCAGTATTTT. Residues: CASSERLAGISTDTQYF.

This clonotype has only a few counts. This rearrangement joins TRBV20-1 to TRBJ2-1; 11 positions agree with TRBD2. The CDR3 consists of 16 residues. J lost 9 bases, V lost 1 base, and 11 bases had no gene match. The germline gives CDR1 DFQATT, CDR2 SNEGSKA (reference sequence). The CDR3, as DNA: TGCAGTGCTAGAGGTTTTAGCGGGGGGGCCAAGGGTGAGCAGTTCTTC. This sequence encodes CSARGFSGGAKGEQFF.

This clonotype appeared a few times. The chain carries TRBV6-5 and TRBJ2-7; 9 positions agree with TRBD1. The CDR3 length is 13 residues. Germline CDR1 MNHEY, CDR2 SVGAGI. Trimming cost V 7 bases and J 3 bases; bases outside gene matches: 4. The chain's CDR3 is CASTKTGGYEQYF. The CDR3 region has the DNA TGTGCCAGCACCAAGACAGGGGGCTACGAGCAGTACTTC.

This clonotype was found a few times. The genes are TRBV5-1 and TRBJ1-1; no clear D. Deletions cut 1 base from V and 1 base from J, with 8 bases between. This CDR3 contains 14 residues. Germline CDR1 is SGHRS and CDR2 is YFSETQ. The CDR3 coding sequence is TGCGCCAGCAGCTTGTTTGCAGCGAACACTGAAGCTTTCTTT. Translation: CASSLFAANTEAFF.

This CDR3 reads CATSPGRSYNEQFF. CDR3 coding DNA: TGTGCCACTTCCCCGGGACGTTCCTACAATGAGCAGTTCTTC. This chain links TRBV6-5 with TRBJ2-1; D might be TRBD1 or TRBD2, each matching 5 bases. This CDR3 is built from 14 residues. Germline assignment: CDR1 MNHEY and CDR2 SVGAGI. The V gene lost 10 bases and the J gene lost 1 base, with 14 bases spanning the gap.

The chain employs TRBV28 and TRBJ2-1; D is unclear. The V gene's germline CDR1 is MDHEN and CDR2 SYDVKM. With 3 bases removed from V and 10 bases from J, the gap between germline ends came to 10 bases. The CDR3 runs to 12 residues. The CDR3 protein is CASSFGPSEQFF. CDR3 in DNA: TGTGCCAGCAGTTTCGGGCCATCCGAGCAGTTCTTC.

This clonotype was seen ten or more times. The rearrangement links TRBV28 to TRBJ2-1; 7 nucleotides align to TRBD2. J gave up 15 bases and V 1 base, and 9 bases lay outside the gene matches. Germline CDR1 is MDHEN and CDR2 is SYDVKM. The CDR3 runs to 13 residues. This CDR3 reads CASSLSALAKRFF. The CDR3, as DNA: TGTGCCAGCAGTTTATCGGCACTAGCGAAGCGGTTCTTC.

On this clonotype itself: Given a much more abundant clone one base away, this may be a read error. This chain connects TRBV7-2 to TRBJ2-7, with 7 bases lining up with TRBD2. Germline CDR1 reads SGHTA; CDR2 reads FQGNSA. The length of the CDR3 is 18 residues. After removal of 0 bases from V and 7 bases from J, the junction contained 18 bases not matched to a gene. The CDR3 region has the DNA TGTGCCAGCAGCTTAGCGCTTAGCGGGTCTAGGGCATACAATGAGCAGTACTTC. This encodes CASSLALSGSRAYNEQYF.

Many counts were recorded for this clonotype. CDR3 protein: CSVRTSGRGPTDTQYF. DNA of the CDR3: TGCAGCGTTCGGACTAGCGGGAGGGGTCCCACAGATACGCAGTATTTT. The gene calls are TRBV29-1 and TRBJ2-3; 15 positions match TRBD2. The CDR3 runs 16 residues. Trimming took 5 bases from V and 2 from J; bases not matched to a gene: 5. Germline values: CDR1 SQVTM, CDR2 ANQGSEA.